These 26 T cell receptor beta chains were sequenced from one sample in a study of T cell responses to AZD1222 COVID-19 vaccine. Repertoires were generated with immunoSEQ multiplex PCR, while TCRdb's copy carries only in-frame clones and drops some. In the table there are fewer than 130,000 clones, roughly 90% of which are singletons. Material: peripheral blood, obtained on day 0 of AZD1222 vaccination. The receptors come from an adult in good health.

The chain is built from TRBV21-1 and TRBJ1-3. TRBV21-1 is a recognized pseudogene. The CDR3 has 17 amino acids. CDR3 residues: CASTRGGVIRCGNTIYF. CDR3 sequence (DNA): TGTGCCAGCACTAGGGGAGGGGTAATAAGATGTGGAAACACCATATATTTT.

This clone turned up a few times. The rearrangement uses TRBV9 and TRBJ2-3; 12 bases map to TRBD2. This CDR3 is built from 16 residues. The V gene's germline CDR1 is SGDLS and CDR2 YYNGEE. The ends lost 3 bases at V and 3 bases at J; junction bases unmatched: 5. The CDR3 is CASSASLAGGTDTQYF. CDR3 in DNA: TGTGCCAGCAGCGCCTCCCTAGCGGGGGGGACAGATACGCAGTATTTT.

The rearrangement uses TRBV12-3 or TRBV12-4 and TRBJ2-1; a possible D gene is TRBD2 (6 bases). V was trimmed by 6 bases and J by 12 bases, leaving 18 bases between them. CDR3 length: 13 amino acids. The CDR3 reads CASSPRDAGLQFF. The CDR3 nucleotides read TGTGCCAGCAGCCCCCGGGATGCGGGATTGCAGTTCTTC.

This clone was seen just once. Germline is not matched at one junction end, which may reflect a read error. The sample contains more than one DNA sequence encoding this CDR3. The chain joins TRBV7-3 to TRBJ1-1; D is possibly TRBD1 (5 bases). Germline loops: CDR1 SGHTA, CDR2 FQGTGA. The length of the CDR3 is 13 residues. CDR3 in amino acids: CASSLTGGTEAFF. The CDR3 DNA reads TGTGCCAGCAGCCTAACAGGAGGCACTGAAGCTTTCTTT.

For this clone: Its ends do not fully match the called genes, so a read error is possible. The rearrangement uses TRBV19 and TRBJ1-3; weak D call: TRBD1 (5 bases). Germline-derived CDR1 and CDR2 are LNHDA and SQIVND (reference sequence). The CDR3 runs to 11 residues. DNA for the CDR3: TGTGCCAGAATGCGGGGACCGACCCAACGGTTT. Residues: CARMRGPTQRF.

This chain connects TRBV6-1 to TRBJ2-3; TRBD2 agrees at 7 bases. CDR1 is MNHNS, CDR2 SASEGT, per germline. The CDR3 consists of 15 residues. Trimming took 3 bases from V and 4 from J; bases not matched to a gene: 7. The CDR3 loop reads CASSEVLGGSDTQYF. The CDR3 nucleotides read TGTGCCAGCAGTGAGGTTCTGGGGGGGTCAGATACGCAGTATTTT.

This chain uses TRBV7-6 with TRBJ2-2; 7 bases are a match to TRBD1. This CDR3 is built from 16 residues. Trimming removed 1 base from V and 0 bases from J; junction bases left unmatched: 2. The germline gives CDR1 SGHVS, CDR2 FNYEAQ. For the CDR3, the DNA is TGTGCCAGCAGCTTAGAGGGGGCCGCGAACACCGGGGAGCTGTTTTTT. Translation: CASSLEGAANTGELFF.

The rearrangement uses TRBV6-5 and TRBJ2-5, with D tentatively TRBD1 (5 bases). Trimming shortened V by 5 bases and J by 10 bases, and 14 bases separated the two germline ends. This CDR3 spans 12 amino acids. The germline CDR1 and CDR2 sequences are MNHEY and SVGAGI. The CDR3 region is CASSQGRPVQYF. The CDR3 region has the DNA TGTGCCAGCAGTCAGGGTAGGCCCGTCCAGTACTTC.

The chain has TRBV28 and TRBJ1-1; a weak D match, TRBD1 (5 bases). Between the trimmed V and J ends, which lost 5 bases and 0 bases, there was a span of 16 bases. CDR1 MDHEN and CDR2 SYDVKM come from the germline V gene. The CDR3 totals 16 residues. The CDR3 reads CASSATGQGMNTEAFF. In DNA form, the CDR3 reads TGTGCCAGCAGTGCAACGGGGCAGGGTATGAACACTGAAGCTTTCTTT.

The J gene is TRBJ2-2, the V gene TRBV7-3, with a tentative D call TRBD1 (6 bases). The germline V gene encodes CDR1 SGHTA and CDR2 FQGTGA. V lost 7 bases and J 6 bases, leaving 12 bases between the germline ends. The CDR3 extends over 13 amino acids. CDR3 residues: CASTQGGPGELFF. CDR3 nucleotide sequence: TGTGCCAGCACCCAAGGGGGTCCCGGGGAGCTGTTTTTT.

The chain employs TRBV11-2 and TRBJ2-5; D gene unclear. Looked up from germline, CDR1 is SGHAT and CDR2 is FQNNGV. The length of the CDR3 is 12 residues. The V end was cut by 5 bases, the J end by 4 bases, with 8 bases between. The CDR3 reads CASSPHVETQYF. The CDR3 DNA reads TGTGCCAGCAGCCCCCACGTAGAGACCCAGTACTTC.

This chain links TRBV5-1 with TRBJ2-7; D ambiguous. With 0 bases removed from V and 3 bases from J, the gap between germline ends came to 10 bases. Germline V gives CDR1 SGHRS, CDR2 YFSETQ. The CDR3 runs to 14 residues. CDR3 bases: TGCGCCAGCAGCTTGGCAGCGAGTTACTACGAGCAGTACTTC. It codes for CASSLAASYYEQYF.

The gene calls are TRBV7-6 and TRBJ2-1; perhaps TRBD1 as D (6 bases). The germline gives CDR1 SGHVS, CDR2 FNYEAQ. Trimming took 1 base from V and 6 from J, leaving 10 bases between them. The CDR3 runs to 14 residues. The CDR3 nucleotides read TGTGCCAGCAGCTTAGGAGGACAGTCCAATGAGCAGTTCTTC. Translating gives CASSLGGQSNEQFF.

The V call is TRBV2, the J call TRBJ1-2; D is undetermined. Trimming pared 3 bases from V and 1 base from J, leaving 12 bases between. Germline V gene sequence: CDR1 SNHLY, CDR2 FYNNEI. This CDR3 has 15 residues. CDR3 sequence (DNA): TGTGCCAGCAGTGATGCAGGAGTAATTAACTATGGCTACACCTTC. Protein sequence: CASSDAGVINYGYTF.

V usage is TRBV19 and J usage is TRBJ1-1, with D hard to call. V was shortened by 6 bases and J by 8 bases, with 13 bases between the two germline ends. Germline values: CDR1 LNHDA, CDR2 SQIVND (reference sequence). This CDR3 comprises 12 residues. CDR3 in DNA: TGTGCCAGTAGGTTCCTAGGGTACGAAGCTTTCTTT. This gives the protein CASRFLGYEAFF.

This clone has a handful of counts. This rearrangement joins TRBV19 to TRBJ1-2; D unclear. V lost 5 bases to trimming and J lost 4 bases, with 11 bases between them. The CDR3 is 13 amino acids. Germline V gene sequence: CDR1 LNHDA, CDR2 SQIVND (reference sequence). The CDR3 region is CASSFGRPYGYTF. CDR3 sequence (DNA): TGTGCCAGTAGTTTCGGCAGGCCCTATGGCTACACCTTC.

As DNA, the CDR3 is TGTGCCAGCAGTGAAAGGAACATGAACACTGAAGCTTTCTTT. This gives the protein CASSERNMNTEAFF. The chain joins TRBV2 to TRBJ1-1, with unresolved D. Germline assignment: CDR1 SNHLY and CDR2 FYNNEI. The CDR3 length is 14 residues. Deletions cut 2 bases from V and 0 bases from J, with 7 bases between.

The chain has TRBV2 and TRBJ1-6; tentatively, D is TRBD1 (6 bases). Deletions cut 6 bases from V and 4 bases from J, with 13 bases between. Germline V gene sequence: CDR1 SNHLY, CDR2 FYNNEI. This CDR3 is built from 15 residues. Here the CDR3 reads CASRGETGYNSPLHF. In nucleotides, the CDR3 is TGTGCCAGCAGGGGCGAGACAGGTTATAATTCACCCCTCCACTTT.

This chain links TRBV19 with TRBJ1-5, with TRBD1 matching over 9 bases. Unmatched junction bases numbered 10, after V lost 7 bases and J lost 6 bases. The V gene's germline CDR1 is LNHDA and CDR2 SQIVND (reference sequence). This CDR3 has 15 amino acids. CDR3 in amino acids: CASTRDREMGQPQHF. The CDR3 bases are TGTGCCAGTACCCGGGACAGGGAAATGGGTCAGCCCCAGCATTTT.

The rearrangement links TRBV27 to TRBJ1-4; D uncertain. The germline gives CDR1 MNHEY, CDR2 SMNVEV (reference sequence). Trimming shortened V by 0 bases and J by 1 base, and 9 bases separated the two germline ends. The CDR3 spans 16 residues. The CDR3: CASSLSVRRTNEKLFF. The CDR3 coding sequence is TGTGCCAGCAGTTTATCGGTCAGGCGAACTAATGAAAAACTGTTTTTT.

V and J are TRBV18 and TRBJ2-5, with 8 bases that match TRBD1. The CDR3 spans 13 residues. The V segment lost 4 bases and the J segment 4 bases; nucleotides outside the gene matches: 2. CDR1 and CDR2 (germline): KGHSH, LQKENI. The CDR3 protein is CASSLDRGETQYF. CDR3 bases: TGTGCCAGCTCACTTGACAGGGGAGAGACCCAGTACTTC.

The chain links TRBV19 to TRBJ1-2, with D possibly matching TRBD1 (5 bases). CDR1 is LNHDA, CDR2 SQIVND, per germline (reference sequence). Trimming cost V 7 bases and J 2 bases, with 17 bases left between them. This CDR3 has 15 amino acids. The chain's CDR3 is CASIGGAPLNYGYTF. The CDR3 region has the DNA TGTGCCAGTATTGGAGGGGCCCCCTTAAACTATGGCTACACCTTC.

This rearrangement joins TRBV30 to TRBJ1-5; 9 nucleotides line up with TRBD1. CDR3 length equals 14 residues. V gave up 2 bases and J gave up 5 bases; unmatched junction bases: 4. Germline CDR1 reads GTSNPN; CDR2 reads SVGIG (reference sequence). CDR3 in amino acids: CAWSLGQGDQPQHF. DNA of the CDR3: TGTGCCTGGAGTCTGGGACAGGGAGATCAGCCCCAGCATTTT.

CDR3 coding DNA: TGTGCCAGCAGCTCCCCGACAGGGAAGCCCTACGAGCAGTACTTC. It specifies CASSSPTGKPYEQYF. The chain employs TRBV28 and TRBJ2-7, with TRBD1 identical over 7 bases. The CDR3 spans 15 residues. Trimming at V came to 6 bases and at J to 2 bases, leaving 10 bases not matched to a gene. Looked up from germline, CDR1 is MDHEN and CDR2 is SYDVKM.

This chain uses TRBV9 with TRBJ2-2, with D perhaps matching TRBD1 or TRBD2 (5 bases each). V lost 9 bases and J 3 bases, leaving 18 bases between the germline ends. Germline assignment: CDR1 SGDLS and CDR2 YYNGEE. This CDR3 is built from 15 residues. The CDR3 reads CATSADQGYTGELFF. CDR3 bases: TGTGCCACTTCAGCGGACCAGGGATACACCGGGGAGCTGTTTTTT.

The V gene is TRBV5-1, the J gene TRBJ1-1; maybe TRBD1 (5 bases). This CDR3 is 15 amino acids long. V was trimmed by 2 bases and J by 6 bases, leaving 17 bases between them. Germline V gene lookup returns CDR1 SGHRS and CDR2 YFSETQ. The CDR3 sequence: CASSFAPGREAEAFF. In DNA, the CDR3 is TGCGCCAGCAGCTTCGCTCCAGGGCGTGAAGCTGAAGCTTTCTTT. The whole variable domain, filled in from reference TRBV5-1 and TRBJ1-1, reads KAGVTQTPRYLIKTRGQQVTLSCSPISGHRSVSWYQQTPGQGLQFLFEYFSETQRNKGNFPGRFSGRQFSNSRSEMNVSTLELGDSALYLCASSFAPGREAEAFFGQGTRLTVV.